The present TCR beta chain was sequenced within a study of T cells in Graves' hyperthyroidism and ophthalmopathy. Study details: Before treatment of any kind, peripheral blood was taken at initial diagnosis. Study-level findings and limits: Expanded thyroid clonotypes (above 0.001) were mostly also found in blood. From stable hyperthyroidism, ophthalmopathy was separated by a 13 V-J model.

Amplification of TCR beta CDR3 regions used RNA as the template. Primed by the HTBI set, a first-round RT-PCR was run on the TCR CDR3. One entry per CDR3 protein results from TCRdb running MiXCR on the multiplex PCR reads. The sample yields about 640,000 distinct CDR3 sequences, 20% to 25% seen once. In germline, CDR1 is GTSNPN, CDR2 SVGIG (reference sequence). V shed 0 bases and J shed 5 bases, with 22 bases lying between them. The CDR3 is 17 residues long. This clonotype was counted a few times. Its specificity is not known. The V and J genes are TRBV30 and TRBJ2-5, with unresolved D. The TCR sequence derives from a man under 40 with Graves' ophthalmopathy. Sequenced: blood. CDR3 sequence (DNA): TGTGCCTGGAGTGTACCCGAATCAGTCCCCCCCGTGGAGACCCAGTACTTC. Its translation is CAWSVPESVPPVETQYF.